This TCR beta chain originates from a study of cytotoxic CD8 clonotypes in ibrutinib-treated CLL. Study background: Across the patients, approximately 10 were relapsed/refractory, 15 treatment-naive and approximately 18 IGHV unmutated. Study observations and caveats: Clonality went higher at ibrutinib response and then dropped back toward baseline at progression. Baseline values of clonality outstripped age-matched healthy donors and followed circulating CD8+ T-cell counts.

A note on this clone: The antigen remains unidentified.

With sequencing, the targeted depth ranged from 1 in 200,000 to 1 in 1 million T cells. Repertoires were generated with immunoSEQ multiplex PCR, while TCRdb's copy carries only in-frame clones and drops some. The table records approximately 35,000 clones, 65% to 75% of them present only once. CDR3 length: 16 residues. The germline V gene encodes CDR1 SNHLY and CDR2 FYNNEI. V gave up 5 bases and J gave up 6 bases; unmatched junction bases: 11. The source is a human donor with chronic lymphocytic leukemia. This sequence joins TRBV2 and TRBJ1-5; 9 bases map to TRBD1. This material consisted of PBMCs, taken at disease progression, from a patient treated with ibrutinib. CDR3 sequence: CASSPRPTGGSQPQHF. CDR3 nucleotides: TGTGCCAGCAGTCCTAGGCCCACAGGGGGCAGTCAGCCCCAGCATTTT.